This record looks at one TCR beta chain sequence and its context. Each CDR3 protein is one row after TCRdb ran MiXCR on the RT-PCR reads. The sample has around 320,000 distinct CDR3 sequences; approximately 23% are singletons. The data were obtained in a study of response to subunit inactivated influenza vaccine. There are 13 residues in the CDR3. The V gene lost 9 bases and the J gene lost 0 bases, with 9 bases spanning the gap. Specimen: PBMCs from blood, collected approximately 20 months after vaccination. The V and J genes are TRBV23-1 and TRBJ2-1; maybe TRBD2 (5 bases). TRBV23-1 is treated as an ORF (open reading frame) with a function not yet certain. The TCR was taken from a man between 50 and 69 years old who received an inactivated influenza vaccine. The CDR3 loop is CARRLSSYNEQFF. CDR3 DNA sequence: TGCGCCAGAAGACTAAGCTCCTACAATGAGCAGTTCTTC.